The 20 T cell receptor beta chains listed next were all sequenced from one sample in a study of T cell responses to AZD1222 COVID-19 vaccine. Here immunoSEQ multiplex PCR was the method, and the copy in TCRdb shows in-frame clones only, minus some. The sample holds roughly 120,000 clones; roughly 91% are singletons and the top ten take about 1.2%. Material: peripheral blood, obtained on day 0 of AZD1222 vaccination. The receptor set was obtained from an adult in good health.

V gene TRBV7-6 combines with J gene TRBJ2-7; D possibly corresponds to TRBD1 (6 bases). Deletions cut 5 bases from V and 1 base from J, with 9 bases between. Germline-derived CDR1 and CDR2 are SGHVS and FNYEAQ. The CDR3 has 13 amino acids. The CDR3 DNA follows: TGTGCCAGCAGCCCAGACAGGTCCTACGAGCAGTACTTC. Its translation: CASSPDRSYEQYF. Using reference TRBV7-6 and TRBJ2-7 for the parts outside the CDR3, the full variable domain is GAGVSQSPRYKVTKRGQDVALRCDPISGHVSLYWYRQALGQGPEFLTYFNYEAQQDKSGLPNDRFSAERPEGSISTLTIQRTEQRDSAMYRCASSPDRSYEQYFGPGTRLTVT.

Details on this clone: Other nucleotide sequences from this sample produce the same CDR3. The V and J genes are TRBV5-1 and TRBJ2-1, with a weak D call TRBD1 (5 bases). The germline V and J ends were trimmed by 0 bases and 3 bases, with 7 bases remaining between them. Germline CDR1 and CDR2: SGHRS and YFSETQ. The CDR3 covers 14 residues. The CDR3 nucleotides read TGCGCCAGCAGCTTGGGGCAGGGCTACAATGAGCAGTTCTTC. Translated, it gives CASSLGQGYNEQFF.

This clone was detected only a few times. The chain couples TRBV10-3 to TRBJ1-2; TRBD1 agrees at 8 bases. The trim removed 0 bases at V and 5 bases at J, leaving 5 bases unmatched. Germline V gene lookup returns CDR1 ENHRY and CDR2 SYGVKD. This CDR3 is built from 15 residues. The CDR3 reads CAISESYRGGYGYTF. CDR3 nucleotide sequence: TGTGCCATCAGTGAGTCGTACAGGGGGGGTTATGGCTACACCTTC.

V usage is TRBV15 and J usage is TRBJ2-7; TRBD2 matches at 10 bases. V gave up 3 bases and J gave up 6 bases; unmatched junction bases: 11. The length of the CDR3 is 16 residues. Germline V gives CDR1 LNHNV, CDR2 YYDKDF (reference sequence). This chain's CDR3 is CATSSRPGLAIGEQYF. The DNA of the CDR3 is TGTGCCACCAGCAGCCGCCCGGGACTAGCGATAGGCGAGCAGTACTTC.

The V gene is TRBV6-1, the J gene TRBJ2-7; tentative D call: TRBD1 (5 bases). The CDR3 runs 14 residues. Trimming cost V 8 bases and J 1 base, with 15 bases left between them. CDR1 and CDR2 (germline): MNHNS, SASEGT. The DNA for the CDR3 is TGTGCCAGCGAGGTCCGACAGAATTCCTACGAGCAGTACTTC. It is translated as CASEVRQNSYEQYF.

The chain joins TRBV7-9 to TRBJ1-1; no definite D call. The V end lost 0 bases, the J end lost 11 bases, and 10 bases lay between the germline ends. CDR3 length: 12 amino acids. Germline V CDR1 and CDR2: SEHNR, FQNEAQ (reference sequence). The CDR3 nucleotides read TGTGCCAGCAGCTTAGCAGCCAGGAAGGCTTTCTTT. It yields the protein CASSLAARKAFF.

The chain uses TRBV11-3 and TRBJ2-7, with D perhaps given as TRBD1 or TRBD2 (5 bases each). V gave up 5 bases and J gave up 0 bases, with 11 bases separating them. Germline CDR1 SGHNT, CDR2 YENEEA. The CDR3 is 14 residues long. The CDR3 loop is CASSRDGSSYEQYF. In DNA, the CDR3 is TGTGCCAGCAGCCGGGACGGCAGCTCCTACGAGCAGTACTTC.

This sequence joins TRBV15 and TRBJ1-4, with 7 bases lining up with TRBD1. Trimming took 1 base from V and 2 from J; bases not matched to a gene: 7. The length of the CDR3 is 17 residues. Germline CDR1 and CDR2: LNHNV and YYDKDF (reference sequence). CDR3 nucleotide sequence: TGTGCCACCAGCAGAGGAAGGACAGGCGAGACTAATGAAAAACTGTTTTTT. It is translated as CATSRGRTGETNEKLFF. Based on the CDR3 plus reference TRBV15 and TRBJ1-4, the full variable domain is DAMVIQNPRYQVTQFGKPVTLSCSQTLNHNVMYWYQQKSSQAPKLLFHYYDKDFNNEADTPDNFQSRRPNTSFCFLDIRSPGLGDTAMYLCATSRGRTGETNEKLFFGSGTQLSVL.

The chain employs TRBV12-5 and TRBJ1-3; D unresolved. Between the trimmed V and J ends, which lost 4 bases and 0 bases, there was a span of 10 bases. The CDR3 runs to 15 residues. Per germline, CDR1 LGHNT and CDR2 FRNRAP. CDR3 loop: CASGSYRGSGNTIYF. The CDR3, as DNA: TGTGCTAGTGGTTCGTACAGAGGCTCTGGAAACACCATATATTTT.

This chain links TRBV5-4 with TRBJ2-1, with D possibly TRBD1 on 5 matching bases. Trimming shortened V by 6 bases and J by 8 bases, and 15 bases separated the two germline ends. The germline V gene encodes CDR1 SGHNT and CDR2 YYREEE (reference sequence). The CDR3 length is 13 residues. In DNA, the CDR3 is TGTGCCAGCACCCACGCAACAGGCGATGAGCAGTTCTTC. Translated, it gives CASTHATGDEQFF.

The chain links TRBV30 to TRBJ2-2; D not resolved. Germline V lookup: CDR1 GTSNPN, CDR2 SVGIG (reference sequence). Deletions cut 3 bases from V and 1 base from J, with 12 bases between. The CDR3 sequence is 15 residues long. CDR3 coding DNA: TGTGCCTGGAGCGTGCCAACGCTGAACACCGGGGAGCTGTTTTTT. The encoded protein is CAWSVPTLNTGELFF.

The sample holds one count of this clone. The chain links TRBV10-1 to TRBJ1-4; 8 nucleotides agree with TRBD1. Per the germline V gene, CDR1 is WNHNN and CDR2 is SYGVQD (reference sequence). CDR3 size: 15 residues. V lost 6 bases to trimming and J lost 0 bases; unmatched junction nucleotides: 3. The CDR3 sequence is CASSPGQATNEKLFF. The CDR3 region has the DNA TGCGCCAGCAGCCCGGGACAGGCAACTAATGAAAAACTGTTTTTT.

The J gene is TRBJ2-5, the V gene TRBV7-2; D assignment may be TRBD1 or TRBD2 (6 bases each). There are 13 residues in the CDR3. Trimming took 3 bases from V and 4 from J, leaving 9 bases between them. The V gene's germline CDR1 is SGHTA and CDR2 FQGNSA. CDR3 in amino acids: CASSFGGRETQYF. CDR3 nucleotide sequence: TGTGCCAGCAGCTTTGGGGGGCGAGAGACCCAGTACTTC. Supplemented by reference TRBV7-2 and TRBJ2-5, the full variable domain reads GAGVSQSPSNKVTEKGKDVELRCDPISGHTALYWYRQSLGQGLEFLIYFQGNSAPDKSGLPSDRFSAERTGGSVSTLTIQRTQQEDSAVYLCASSFGGRETQYFGPGTRLLVL.

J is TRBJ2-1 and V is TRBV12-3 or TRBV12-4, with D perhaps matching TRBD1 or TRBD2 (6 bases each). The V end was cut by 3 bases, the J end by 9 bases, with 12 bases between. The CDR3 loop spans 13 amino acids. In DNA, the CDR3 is TGTGCCAGCAGTTTTCTTGAGGGGGGTGAGCAGTTCTTC. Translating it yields CASSFLEGGEQFF.

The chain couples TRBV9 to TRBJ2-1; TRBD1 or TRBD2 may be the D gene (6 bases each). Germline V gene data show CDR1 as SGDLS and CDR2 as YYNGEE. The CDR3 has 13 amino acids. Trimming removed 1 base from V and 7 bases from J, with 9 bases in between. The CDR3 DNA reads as TGTGCCAGCAGCGTATGGGGGGCGAATGAGCAGTTCTTC. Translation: CASSVWGANEQFF.

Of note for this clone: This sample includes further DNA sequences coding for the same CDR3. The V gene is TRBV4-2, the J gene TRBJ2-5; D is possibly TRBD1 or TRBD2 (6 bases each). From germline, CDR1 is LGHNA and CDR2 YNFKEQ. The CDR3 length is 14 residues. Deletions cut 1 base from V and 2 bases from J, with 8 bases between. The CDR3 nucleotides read TGTGCCAGCAGCCAAGGAGGGGGGCAAGAGACCCAGTACTTC. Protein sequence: CASSQGGGQETQYF.

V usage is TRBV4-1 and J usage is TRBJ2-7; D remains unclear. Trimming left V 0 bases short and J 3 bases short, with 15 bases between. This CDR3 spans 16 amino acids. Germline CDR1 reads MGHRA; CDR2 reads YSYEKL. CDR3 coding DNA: TGCGCCAGCAGCCAAGATCGGGCTAGAGGTGGCTACGAGCAGTACTTC. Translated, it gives CASSQDRARGGYEQYF.

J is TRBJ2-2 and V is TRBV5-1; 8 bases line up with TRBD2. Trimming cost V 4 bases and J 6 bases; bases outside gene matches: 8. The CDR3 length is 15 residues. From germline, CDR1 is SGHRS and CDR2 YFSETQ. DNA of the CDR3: TGCGCCAGCAGCCGAGGACTAGCTCATGCCGGGGAGCTGTTTTTT. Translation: CASSRGLAHAGELFF. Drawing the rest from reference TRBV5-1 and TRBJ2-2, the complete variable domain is KAGVTQTPRYLIKTRGQQVTLSCSPISGHRSVSWYQQTPGQGLQFLFEYFSETQRNKGNFPGRFSGRQFSNSRSEMNVSTLELGDSALYLCASSRGLAHAGELFFGEGSRLTVL.

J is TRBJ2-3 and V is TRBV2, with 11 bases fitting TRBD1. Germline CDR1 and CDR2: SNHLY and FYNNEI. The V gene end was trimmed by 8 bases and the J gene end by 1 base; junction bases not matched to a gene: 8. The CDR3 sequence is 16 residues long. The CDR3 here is CASDDAGQGGTDTQYF. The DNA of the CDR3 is TGTGCCAGCGATGATGCGGGACAGGGGGGCACAGATACGCAGTATTTT.

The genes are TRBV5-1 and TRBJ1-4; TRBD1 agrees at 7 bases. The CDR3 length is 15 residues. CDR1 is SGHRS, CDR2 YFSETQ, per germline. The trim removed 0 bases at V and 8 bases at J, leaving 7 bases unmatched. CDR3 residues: CASSLGGQGGEKLFF. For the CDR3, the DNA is TGCGCCAGCAGCTTGGGTGGACAAGGGGGCGAAAAACTGTTTTTT.